The clone carrying this T cell receptor (beta chain) was picked up a small number of times. This CDR3 is built from 15 residues. Deletions cut 1 base from V and 3 bases from J, with 10 bases between. The V gene's germline CDR1 is SNHLY and CDR2 FYNNEI. This sample is drawn from a study of T cells in tumors after PD-1 blockade. Background on the study: Prior checkpoint blockade, systemic immunosuppressant use, or anti-cancer therapy within 4 weeks excluded patients. Either cemiplimab 350 mg every 2 weeks or pembrolizumab 200 mg every 3 weeks was given. During anti-PD-1 treatment, some patients continued daily vismodegib 150 mg.

Data came from immunoSEQ multiplex PCR; TCRdb stores just in-frame clones and leaves some out. The repertoire holds 15,000 to 20,000 clones, with approximately 84% as singletons. Material: PBMCs, obtained after anti-PD-1 therapy. The V call is TRBV2, the J call TRBJ2-1, with D possibly being TRBD1 (5 bases). The TCR comes from a human donor with advanced basal cell or squamous cell carcinoma (not recorded which). The CDR3: CASSEGQGNYNEQFF. The CDR3 bases are TGTGCCAGCAGTGAAGGGCAGGGAAACTACAATGAGCAGTTCTTC. The complete variable domain, with remaining parts taken from reference TRBV2 and TRBJ2-1, reads EPEVTQTPSHQVTQMGQEVILRCVPISNHLYFYWYRQILGQKVEFLVSFYNNEISEKSEIFDDQFSVERPDGSNFTLKIRSTKLEDSAMYFCASSEGQGNYNEQFFGPGTRLTVL.